Following are 10 T cell receptor beta chains from one sample sequenced in a study of OX40 agonist ivuxolimab in advanced cancers. TCRdb's table, derived via immunoSEQ multiplex PCR, lists solely in-frame clones and lacks some. The sample has 45,000 or so clones, approximately 91% seen once; the top ten hold about 7.5%. Sequenced material: CD4+ or CD8+ T cells sorted from blood, taken in a trial of the OX40 agonist ivuxolimab. These receptors came from an adult with an advanced solid tumor such as melanoma, head and neck, liver or kidney cancer.

The chain combines TRBV28 with TRBJ2-2; D remains ambiguous. V lost 5 bases and J 0 bases, leaving 13 bases between the germline ends. From germline, CDR1 is MDHEN and CDR2 SYDVKM. The CDR3 is 16 amino acids. The CDR3 reads CASSLPHSTNTGELFF. Here the CDR3 DNA reads TGTGCCAGCAGTCTACCGCACAGCACGAACACCGGGGAGCTGTTTTTT.

The V call is TRBV27, the J call TRBJ1-1, with D possibly TRBD1 on 5 matching bases. The CDR3 runs 17 residues. V gave up 3 bases and J gave up 2 bases, with 19 bases separating them. Per the germline V gene, CDR1 is MNHEY and CDR2 is SMNVEV (reference sequence). CDR3 nucleotide sequence: TGTGCCAGCAGTTTCAGTACGGGGCAGAGAAGCAACACTGAAGCTTTCTTT. Translated: CASSFSTGQRSNTEAFF.

The rearrangement links TRBV5-1 to TRBJ1-1, with 7 positions matching TRBD1. Germline V CDR1 and CDR2: SGHRS, YFSETQ. V lost 4 bases to trimming and J lost 0 bases; unmatched junction nucleotides: 9. The CDR3 contains 16 residues. CDR3 amino acids: CASSPVKGAMNTEAFF. CDR3 in DNA: TGCGCCAGCAGCCCCGTCAAGGGGGCAATGAACACTGAAGCTTTCTTT.

The rearrangement uses TRBV25-1 and TRBJ1-4; TRBD1 is a possible D gene (5 bases). In germline, CDR1 is MGHDK, CDR2 SYGVNS. This CDR3 is built from 16 residues. Trimming left V 5 bases short and J 0 bases short, with 13 bases between. Here the CDR3 reads CASSPPTVATNEKLFF. CDR3 nucleotides: TGTGCCAGCAGTCCGCCGACAGTCGCAACTAATGAAAAACTGTTTTTT. Using reference TRBV25-1 and TRBJ1-4 for the parts outside the CDR3, the full variable domain is EADIYQTPRYLVIGTGKKITLECSQTMGHDKMYWYQQDPGMELHLIHYSYGVNSTEKGDLSSESTVSRIRTEHFPLTLESARPSHTSQYLCASSPPTVATNEKLFFGSGTQLSVL.

V is TRBV27 and J is TRBJ1-6; D is unclear. V was shortened by 6 bases and J by 3 bases, with 9 bases between the two germline ends. The CDR3 length is 14 residues. CDR1 and CDR2 (germline): MNHEY, SMNVEV (reference sequence). The CDR3 DNA sequence: TGTGCCAGCAGCGAGGGAAACTATAATTCACCCCTCCACTTT. It codes for CASSEGNYNSPLHF.

V gene TRBV5-1 combines with J gene TRBJ1-3; TRBD1 matches 8 bases. The CDR3 runs 15 residues. V lost 0 bases, J lost 2 bases, and 1 base stayed unmatched. In germline, CDR1 is SGHRS, CDR2 YFSETQ. Here the CDR3 reads CASSLAQGAGNTIYF. Written as DNA, the CDR3 is TGCGCCAGCAGCTTGGCACAGGGGGCTGGAAACACCATATATTTT.

The table lists this clone with a count of one. The chain combines TRBV9 with TRBJ2-5; D is perhaps TRBD2 (6 bases). Germline-derived CDR1 and CDR2 are SGDLS and YYNGEE. Trimming took 0 bases from V and 1 from J, leaving 13 bases between them. The CDR3 runs 16 residues. As DNA, the CDR3 is TGTGCCAGCAGCGTAGGTTCTAGCGCTCTCCAAGAGACCCAGTACTTC. As protein: CASSVGSSALQETQYF.

V is TRBV6-6 and J is TRBJ2-7; D is possibly TRBD2 (5 bases). This CDR3 region has 13 residues. In germline, CDR1 is MNHNY, CDR2 SVGAGI (reference sequence). V was shortened by 7 bases and J by 3 bases, with 13 bases between the two germline ends. The CDR3 reads CASTHAGLYEQYF. CDR3 nucleotide sequence: TGTGCCAGCACCCACGCGGGCCTCTACGAGCAGTACTTC.

J is TRBJ2-6 and V is TRBV28; no firm D call. Germline assignment: CDR1 MDHEN and CDR2 SYDVKM. The CDR3 has 15 residues. Trimming took off 6 bases at V and 4 bases at J, with 13 bases between the two ends. The DNA of the CDR3 is TGTGCCAGCAGCTGGAACTTACAGGGGGCCAACGTCCTGACTTTC. This codes for CASSWNLQGANVLTF.

This chain uses TRBV27 with TRBJ2-1; 11 bases match TRBD2. Germline CDR1 and CDR2: MNHEY and SMNVEV (reference sequence). The trim removed 2 bases at V and 4 bases at J, leaving 13 bases unmatched. The CDR3 totals 19 residues. The CDR3 bases are TGTGCCAGCAGTTTACGGACCGGGACTAGCGGAATTGGGTACAATGAGCAGTTCTTC. This gives the protein CASSLRTGTSGIGYNEQFF.